The clone carrying this T cell receptor beta chain was picked up a small number of times. Its antigen is not identified. The authors prepared the TCRbeta library with unique molecular identifiers. Via MiXCR, TCRdb re-called the PCR reads, giving one row per CDR3 protein. This sample has nearly 350,000 distinct CDR3 sequences, with about 16% found just once. The data were taken from a study of T-cell reconstitution after alpha-beta-depleted transplantation in children. Whole-study results and caveats: Diversity and T-cell counts at one year after transplant derived mostly from new T cells. At day 60, the high TCRbeta diversity found in some patients originated from recipient T cells and thymic progenitors that had survived. Several hundred rapidly expanded clones from non-depleted graft cells reportedly supplied alpha-beta T cells about two months post-transplant.

V was pared by 1 base and J by 2 bases, with 9 bases between. CDR3 length equals 14 residues. Germline loops: CDR1 SGHTA, CDR2 FQGNSA. Sample: PBMCs, mostly from graft donor cells, taken 360 days after TCRalphabeta/CD19-depleted stem cell transplant. The TCR sequence derives from a male patient between 2 and 15 years old who had a stem cell transplant for acute lymphoblastic leukemia, so the T cells may come from the graft donor. This chain uses TRBV7-2 with TRBJ2-7; the D is unclear. CDR3 sequence: CASSLVREAYEQYF. The CDR3, as DNA: TGTGCCAGCAGCTTAGTAAGGGAAGCCTACGAGCAGTACTTC.